Following are 32 T cell receptor beta chains from one sample sequenced in a study of T-cell reconstitution after alpha-beta-depleted transplantation in children. Unique molecular identifiers tagged the TCRbeta library. TCRdb analysed the PCR reads with MiXCR anew, one entry per CDR3 protein. The table has about 980,000 distinct CDR3 sequences, 25% to 35% seen once; the top ten hold roughly 28%. Source: PBMCs, mostly from graft donor cells, taken 360 days after TCRalphabeta/CD19-depleted stem cell transplant. These receptors were obtained from a boy younger than two who had a stem cell transplant for SCID, so the T cells may come from the graft donor.

The CDR3 sequence is CATSRDKFPFSYEQYF. CDR3 sequence (DNA): TGTGCCACCAGCAGAGACAAGTTTCCCTTCTCCTACGAGCAGTACTTC. This chain connects TRBV15 to TRBJ2-7; D uncertain. With 0 bases removed from V and 0 bases from J, the gap between germline ends came to 12 bases. The germline V gene has CDR1 LNHNV and CDR2 YYDKDF (reference sequence). The CDR3 has 16 residues.

This chain joins TRBV5-1 and TRBJ1-2; tentative D call: TRBD1 (6 bases). The CDR3 is 17 residues long. V was clipped by 4 bases and J by 1 base, with 20 bases between them. The V gene's germline CDR1 is SGHRS and CDR2 YFSETQ. The CDR3 nucleotides read TGCGCCAGCAGCCGAAGTGGGGCGGACAGTTTTAACTATGGCTACACCTTC. Its translation is CASSRSGADSFNYGYTF.

The rearrangement joins TRBV6-1 to TRBJ2-7; 14 bases match TRBD2. The CDR3 length is 18 residues. Germline CDR1 is MNHNS and CDR2 is SASEGT. Trimming took 6 bases from V and 2 from J; bases not matched to a gene: 12. CDR3 nucleotides: TGTGCCAGCAGCCACGCCGGGACTAGCGGGGGCCCTGCCTACGAGCAGTACTTC. This translates into CASSHAGTSGGPAYEQYF.

Many counts were recorded for this clonotype. V usage is TRBV28 and J usage is TRBJ2-5; a weak D match, TRBD1 (5 bases). The germline V gene has CDR1 MDHEN and CDR2 SYDVKM. With 4 bases removed from V and 0 bases from J, the gap between germline ends came to 6 bases. CDR3 length: 13 amino acids. CDR3 coding DNA: TGTGCCAGCAGTTCAGGGTACCAAGAGACCCAGTACTTC. Protein product: CASSSGYQETQYF.

This chain connects TRBV7-8 to TRBJ2-7; the match to TRBD2 covers 9 bases. The ends lost 0 bases at V and 1 base at J; junction bases unmatched: 4. The CDR3 covers 16 residues. Germline lookup yields CDR1 SGHVS and CDR2 FQNEAQ. CDR3 nucleotide sequence: TGTGCCAGCAGCTTAGCGCTAGCGGGGCTGTCCTACGAGCAGTACTTC. Its protein product is CASSLALAGLSYEQYF. Looking up the rest from reference TRBV7-8 and TRBJ2-7 gives the full variable domain: GAGVSQSPRYKVAKRGQDVALRCDPISGHVSLFWYQQALGQGPEFLTYFQNEAQLDKSGLPSDRFFAERPEGSVSTLKIQRTQQEDSAVYLCASSLALAGLSYEQYFGPGTRLTVT.

This clonotype has just a few counts. The rearrangement links TRBV6-5 to TRBJ2-3; a weak D match, TRBD2 (5 bases). This CDR3 comprises 12 residues. Germline V gives CDR1 MNHEY, CDR2 SVGAGI. Trimming shortened V by 5 bases and J by 7 bases, and 10 bases separated the two germline ends. Here the CDR3 reads CASSRGLHTQYF. The CDR3, as DNA: TGTGCCAGCAGTAGAGGGTTACATACGCAGTATTTT.

The CDR3 nucleotides are TGTGCCAGCAGTTTTTTCGAAGGGGGCAAGTACGAGCAGTACTTC. It yields the protein CASSFFEGGKYEQYF. This rearrangement joins TRBV12-3 or TRBV12-4 to TRBJ2-7; 7 bases are a match to TRBD1. CDR3 length equals 15 residues. Losses at the gene ends were 3 bases for V and 4 bases for J; bases not matched to a gene: 9.

V usage is TRBV5-1 and J usage is TRBJ2-7; 7 nucleotides line up with TRBD2. The CDR3 extends over 16 amino acids. CDR1 and CDR2 (germline): SGHRS, YFSETQ. V trimming: 2 bases; J trimming: 1 base; junction bases outside the gene matches: 9. CDR3 DNA: TGCGCCAGCAGCTTTGGGGGGGAACAGGCTTCCTACGAGCAGTACTTC. It specifies CASSFGGEQASYEQYF.

This chain uses TRBV7-9 with TRBJ2-3; perhaps TRBD1 as D (6 bases). The CDR3 sequence is 13 residues long. Germline loops: CDR1 SEHNR, CDR2 FQNEAQ (reference sequence). V lost 5 bases and J lost 6, with 12 bases in between. The CDR3 DNA reads TGTGCCAGCAGCCAAACAGGGTTGGATACGCAGTATTTT. This gives the protein CASSQTGLDTQYF.

This clonotype appeared a few times. The chain employs TRBV12-3 or TRBV12-4 and TRBJ1-5; a possible D gene is TRBD1 (5 bases). CDR3 length: 14 amino acids. Trimming removed 6 bases from V and 3 bases from J, with 12 bases in between. The CDR3 loop is CASSPVGVNQPQHF. Here the CDR3 DNA reads TGTGCCAGCAGCCCCGTGGGGGTCAATCAGCCCCAGCATTTT.

The chain couples TRBV20-1 to TRBJ2-5; possibly TRBD2 for D (5 bases). Germline CDR1 reads DFQATT; CDR2 reads SNEGSKA (reference sequence). V gave up 0 bases and J gave up 3 bases, with 17 bases separating them. CDR3 size: 16 residues. The CDR3: CSARDRLEVREETQYF. CDR3 DNA sequence: TGCAGTGCTAGAGATCGGCTGGAGGTACGCGAAGAGACCCAGTACTTC.

This clonotype was seen repeatedly, ten times or more. This rearrangement joins TRBV10-3 to TRBJ2-3; maybe TRBD1 (5 bases). Germline V gene lookup returns CDR1 ENHRY and CDR2 SYGVKD. CDR3 length: 13 residues. V lost 6 bases and J 6 bases, leaving 13 bases between the germline ends. This CDR3 reads CAISHRSRDTQYF. CDR3 DNA: TGTGCCATCAGCCACAGGTCTCGGGATACGCAGTATTTT.

J is TRBJ2-1 and V is TRBV12-3 or TRBV12-4; 8 nucleotides align to TRBD1. The CDR3 length is 17 residues. Germline trimming cut 4 bases from V and 1 base from J; bases unmatched to any gene: 9. Written as DNA, the CDR3 is TGTGCCAGCAGTTCTAGGATTACAGGGGGGTCCTACAATGAGCAGTTCTTC. Its protein is CASSSRITGGSYNEQFF.

The genes are TRBV12-3 or TRBV12-4 and TRBJ1-1; a possible D gene is TRBD1 (5 bases). V shed 3 bases and J shed 3 bases, with 11 bases lying between them. The CDR3 is 14 amino acids. Here the CDR3 DNA reads TGTGCCAGCAGTTTCAGGGTGAGTGACACTGAAGCTTTCTTT. Protein sequence: CASSFRVSDTEAFF.

The J gene is TRBJ2-5, the V gene TRBV7-8; D is undetermined. Trimming took off 4 bases at V and 5 bases at J, with 11 bases between the two ends. This CDR3 is built from 13 residues. Germline V gene lookup returns CDR1 SGHVS and CDR2 FQNEAQ. The CDR3 sequence is CASSWNSWETQYF. CDR3 bases: TGTGCCAGCAGCTGGAATTCGTGGGAGACCCAGTACTTC.

The sample holds a few counts of this clonotype. The CDR3 is CATSRKASVTSTDTQYF. CDR3 bases: TGTGCCACCAGCAGAAAAGCTAGCGTCACTAGCACAGATACGCAGTATTTT. J is TRBJ2-3 and V is TRBV15, with D possibly TRBD2 on 6 matching bases. This CDR3 is built from 17 residues. V was cut by 2 bases and J by 0 bases, with 15 bases left in between. The V gene's germline CDR1 is LNHNV and CDR2 YYDKDF (reference sequence).

This clonotype occurred a few times. The J gene is TRBJ1-1, the V gene TRBV20-1; D not certain. Germline CDR1 and CDR2: DFQATT and SNEGSKA (reference sequence). V lost 3 bases, J lost 1 base, and 9 bases lay in between. The CDR3 runs 13 residues. This CDR3 reads CSASIGPNTEAFF. CDR3 DNA sequence: TGCAGTGCTAGTATCGGACCGAACACTGAAGCTTTCTTT.

The chain combines TRBV5-5 with TRBJ2-7; TRBD1 matches at 8 bases. The ends lost 4 bases at V and 0 bases at J; junction bases unmatched: 9. Looked up from germline, CDR1 is SGHKS and CDR2 is YYEKEE (reference sequence). The length of the CDR3 is 16 residues. Here the CDR3 DNA reads TGTGCCAGCAGCCCGATCGGGACAGGACCCTCCTACGAGCAGTACTTC. Translated, it gives CASSPIGTGPSYEQYF.

Concerning this clonotype itself: The conserved closing phenylalanine or tryptophan is absent in this CDR3, likely reflecting a read error. Here the CDR3 DNA reads TGTGCCAGCAGTCCCCTAGGGACGATAATGAACACTGAAGCTTTCTGT. Translated: CASSPLGTIMNTEAFC. The V and J genes are TRBV28 and TRBJ1-1, with D possibly matching TRBD1 (5 bases). The CDR3 runs to 16 residues. The germline V and J ends were trimmed by 5 bases and 0 bases, with 16 bases remaining between them. The germline V gene has CDR1 MDHEN and CDR2 SYDVKM.

The chain recombines TRBV7-2 with TRBJ2-1; D might be TRBD2 (7 bases). The V gene lost 2 bases and the J gene lost 6 bases, with 14 bases spanning the gap. The CDR3 contains 15 residues. In germline, CDR1 is SGHTA, CDR2 FQGNSA. Here the CDR3 reads CASSLRRGPSNEQFF. For the CDR3, the DNA is TGTGCCAGCAGCTTACGGCGGGGGCCCTCCAATGAGCAGTTCTTC.

This clonotype was picked up a small number of times. This chain uses TRBV10-3 with TRBJ2-7; TRBD2 matches 7 bases. CDR1 and CDR2 from the germline V gene are ENHRY and SYGVKD. V was clipped by 4 bases and J by 6 bases; unmatched bases: 12. CDR3 length: 15 residues. Here the CDR3 DNA reads TGTGCCATCAGTGGACCCGGGACTAACCCCTCCGAGCAGTACTTC. Its translation is CAISGPGTNPSEQYF.

The J gene is TRBJ2-1, the V gene TRBV7-7; D remains unclear. V shed 5 bases and J shed 5 bases, with 16 bases lying between them. The CDR3 has 15 residues. Germline V lookup: CDR1 SSHAT, CDR2 FNYEAQ (reference sequence). The CDR3: CASSDSGSLNNEQFF. The CDR3 bases are TGTGCCAGCAGCGACTCGGGCTCTCTAAACAATGAGCAGTTCTTC.

The V call is TRBV7-2, the J call TRBJ2-1; 7 bases agree with TRBD2. The CDR3 totals 15 residues. V shed 2 bases, J shed 2 bases, and the junction held 3 bases outside the gene matches. Germline V gene sequence: CDR1 SGHTA, CDR2 FQGNSA. The CDR3 DNA is TGTGCCAGCAGCTTACAAGCGGGACCCTACAATGAGCAGTTCTTC. It is translated as CASSLQAGPYNEQFF.

The rearrangement links TRBV7-2 to TRBJ1-3; a weak D match, TRBD1 (5 bases). Germline CDR1 SGHTA, CDR2 FQGNSA. This CDR3 spans 14 amino acids. V lost 4 bases and J 4 bases, leaving 11 bases between the germline ends. The CDR3 here is CASSWEGRGNTIYF. In DNA form, the CDR3 reads TGTGCCAGCAGCTGGGAGGGGAGGGGAAACACCATATATTTT.

The chain has TRBV10-3 and TRBJ2-1; perhaps TRBD1 as D (6 bases). This CDR3 spans 14 amino acids. The V gene lost 10 bases and the J gene lost 0 bases, with 13 bases spanning the gap. Germline CDR1 is ENHRY and CDR2 is SYGVKD. The CDR3 nucleotides are TGTGCCAGCTCAGGGGAAGCCTCCTACAATGAGCAGTTCTTC. The encoded protein is CASSGEASYNEQFF.

This chain connects TRBV9 to TRBJ2-6; maybe TRBD2 (5 bases). The germline V gene encodes CDR1 SGDLS and CDR2 YYNGEE. Trimming removed 3 bases from V and 4 bases from J, with 11 bases in between. CDR3 size: 15 residues. CDR3 sequence (DNA): TGTGCCAGCAGCGCCGGGATCGGCGGGGCCAACGTCCTGACTTTC. This sequence encodes CASSAGIGGANVLTF.

The CDR3 DNA follows: TGTGCCACCAGTCCCCGGGGGCGCACAGATACGCAGTATTTT. This gives the protein CATSPRGRTDTQYF. This chain joins TRBV24-1 and TRBJ2-3; D possibly uses TRBD1 or TRBD2 (6 bases each). The CDR3 has 14 residues. Germline V CDR1 and CDR2: KGHDR, SFDVKD. The V end lost 6 bases, the J end lost 1 base, and 10 bases lay between the germline ends.

The genes are TRBV29-1 and TRBJ2-7; 7 bases fit TRBD1. Germline CDR1 and CDR2: SQVTM and ANQGSEA. The CDR3 has 11 amino acids. J gave up 4 bases and V 5 bases, and 2 bases lay outside the gene matches. The CDR3 DNA sequence: TGCAGCGTTAGGGGGCCTTACGAGCAGTACTTC. Its protein is CSVRGPYEQYF.

Details on this clonotype: A junction boundary mismatches the germline segment, possibly from a read error. DNA of the CDR3: TGTGCCAGCAGCTTAGTCCTCTACGATGAGCAGTTCTTC. It is translated as CASSLVLYDEQFF. V gene TRBV7-9 combines with J gene TRBJ2-1; D call uncertain. The CDR3 contains 13 residues. The V gene's germline CDR1 is SEHNR and CDR2 FQNEAQ (reference sequence).

V and J are TRBV19 and TRBJ1-5; tentative D call: TRBD1 (5 bases). This CDR3 is built from 13 residues. Trimming left V 3 bases short and J 4 bases short, with 7 bases between. CDR1 is LNHDA, CDR2 SQIVND, per germline (reference sequence). The CDR3 bases are TGTGCCAGTAGTATCAGGGTAAATCAGCCCCAGCATTTT. Protein product: CASSIRVNQPQHF.

The gene calls are TRBV11-2 and TRBJ2-5, with 8 bases fitting TRBD2. This CDR3 is 16 amino acids long. The V gene end was trimmed by 0 bases and the J gene end by 5 bases; junction bases not matched to a gene: 8. Germline V gives CDR1 SGHAT, CDR2 FQNNGV. Here the CDR3 reads CASSLEGRLAGETQYF. CDR3 nucleotide sequence: TGTGCCAGCAGCTTAGAAGGCCGATTAGCGGGGGAGACCCAGTACTTC. Together with reference TRBV11-2 and TRBJ2-5, the CDR3 gives the full variable domain: EAGVAQSPRYKIIEKRQSVAFWCNPISGHATLYWYQQILGQGPKLLIQFQNNGVVDDSQLPKDRFSAERLKGVDSTLKIQPAKLEDSAVYLCASSLEGRLAGETQYFGPGTRLLVL.

This clonotype is a singleton in its sample. The DNA for the CDR3 is TGCGCCAGCAGCTTGGCTAGCCCCGCAGATACGCAGTATTTT. Translating gives CASSLASPADTQYF. The J gene is TRBJ2-3, the V gene TRBV5-1; tentative D call: TRBD2 (5 bases). This CDR3 region has 14 residues. Trimming removed 0 bases at V and 4 bases at J, with 9 bases between. The V gene's germline CDR1 is SGHRS and CDR2 YFSETQ.